This is a list of T cell receptor beta chains from one sample in a study of CD8 T cells in ankylosing spondylitis. TCRdb itself ran the 5' RACE reads through MiXCR, one entry per CDR3 protein. The table has tens of thousands of distinct CDR3 sequences, more than 8.5% seen once. The sample was blood, either unsorted or a sorted T cell fraction (not recorded which). The source is a male donor with ankylosing spondylitis. Both conserved end residues are part of each CDR3. A D gene is named only where the DNA matches it firmly. Clone size is given for some rows only: seen once, a few or many times, or a class if the clone is expanded.

TRBJ2-1 TRBD2 TRBV24-1 many CATSDPQGLAGHPNEQFF TGTGCCACCAGTGATCCTCAAGGGCTAGCGGGACACCCCAATGAGCAGTTCTTC
TRBJ2-7 TRBD1 TRBV27 . CASSVGTGTYEQYF TGTGCCAGCAGCGTAGGGACAGGCACCTACGAGCAGTACTTC
TRBJ2-1 . TRBV10-3 . CAISESRYNEQFF TGTGCCATCAGTGAGTCAAGGTACAATGAGCAGTTCTTC
TRBJ2-2 TRBD2 TRBV7-9 many CASSSPGGNANTGELFF TGTGCCAGCAGCTCGCCGGGAGGAAACGCGAACACCGGGGAGCTGTTTTTT
TRBJ1-2 TRBD1 TRBV27 few CASSTVGTGTNGYTF TGTGCCAGCAGTACCGTCGGGACAGGGACAAACGGCTACACCTTC
TRBJ2-3 . TRBV10-1 . CASTQLAGFHTDTQYF TGCGCCAGCACCCAACTGGCAGGGTTTCACACAGATACGCAGTATTTT
TRBJ1-5 . TRBV20-1 many CSARGLDQPQHF TGCAGTGCTAGGGGGCTTGACCAGCCCCAGCATTTT
TRBJ2-7 TRBD1 TRBV10-3 many CAISDEDRGHYEQYF TGTGCCATCAGTGATGAGGACAGGGGCCACTACGAGCAGTACTTC
TRBJ2-2 TRBD2 TRBV20-1 . CSVRGLAGSSPLNTGELFF TGCAGTGTTAGGGGTCTAGCGGGATCTTCCCCCCTGAACACCGGGGAGCTGTTTTTT
TRBJ2-3 . TRBV24-1 . CATGGTGTDTQYF TGTGCCACCGGGGGAACGGGCACAGATACGCAGTATTTT
TRBJ2-1 . TRBV7-9 few CAVKGSGPSYNEQFF TGTGCCGTCAAGGGTTCGGGCCCTTCCTACAATGAGCAGTTCTTC
TRBJ2-7 . TRBV27 few CASGTVWKPYEQYF TGTGCCAGCGGAACGGTATGGAAGCCCTACGAGCAGTACTTC
TRBJ1-1 TRBD1 TRBV4-1 many CASSYQPGGRAAFF TGCGCCAGCAGCTACCAACCAGGGGGTCGCGCAGCTTTCTTT
TRBJ2-7 . TRBV29-1 many CSVEGGRAYEQYF TGCAGCGTTGAAGGGGGACGGGCATACGAGCAGTACTTC
TRBJ2-7 . TRBV5-5 . CASSWGGSLSYEQYF TGTGCCAGCAGCTGGGGTGGCAGCCTAAGCTACGAGCAGTACTTC
TRBJ2-2 . TRBV7-9 many CASSLSYRSTGELFF TGTGCCAGCAGCTTAAGCTACAGGTCCACCGGGGAGCTGTTTTTT
TRBJ2-1 . TRBV10-3 many CALLRTGQYNEQFF TGTGCCCTCCTTAGGACGGGGCAGTACAATGAGCAGTTCTTC
TRBJ2-1 . TRBV13 few CASSPGVFSYNEQFF TGTGCCAGCAGCCCAGGGGTTTTCTCCTACAATGAGCAGTTCTTC
TRBJ2-1 . TRBV20-1 . CSARDSAGLYNEQFF TGCAGTGCTAGAGATTCGGCGGGCCTCTACAATGAGCAGTTCTTC
TRBJ1-5 . TRBV24-1 many CATSPPRGGSNQPQHF TGTGCCACCAGCCCTCCCAGGGGCGGGAGCAATCAGCCCCAGCATTTT
TRBJ1-1 . TRBV19 many CASSISAGLNTEAFF TGTGCCAGTAGTATTTCGGCAGGGTTGAACACTGAAGCTTTCTTT
TRBJ2-2 . TRBV5-1 many CASSFRGEGTGELFF TGCGCCAGCAGCTTTCGGGGAGAGGGCACCGGGGAGCTGTTTTTT
TRBJ2-5 TRBD2 TRBV6-1 . CASMTREGQETQYF TGTGCCAGCATGACACGGGAGGGTCAAGAGACCCAGTACTTC
TRBJ2-1 TRBD1 TRBV6-1 few CASSEEETGGFEQFF TGTGCCAGCAGTGAAGAGGAGACAGGGGGATTTGAGCAGTTCTTC
TRBJ1-4 . TRBV10-3 few CASRDTATNEKLFF TGTGCCTCCCGGGACACTGCAACTAATGAAAAACTGTTTTTT
TRBJ2-3 TRBD2 TRBV4-2 many CASSLSSGRGTDTQYF TGTGCCAGCAGCCTTTCTAGCGGGAGGGGCACAGATACGCAGTATTTT
TRBJ2-1 . TRBV2 many CASSVGYNEQFF TGTGCCAGCAGTGTGGGGTACAATGAGCAGTTCTTC
TRBJ2-1 . TRBV24-1 many CATSPGQNFYNEQFF TGTGCCACCAGTCCGGGACAAAACTTCTACAATGAGCAGTTCTTC
TRBJ1-6 . TRBV20-1 . CSAPLEGPTDNSPLHF TGCAGTGCTCCCCTGGAGGGGCCAACCGATAATTCACCCCTCCACTTT
TRBJ1-1 . TRBV20-1 few CSARNRNTEAFF TGCAGTGCTCGGAACAGGAACACTGAAGCTTTCTTT
TRBJ2-3 TRBD2 TRBV3-1 many CASSRSLAGSTDTQYF TGTGCCAGCAGCCGTTCACTAGCGGGAAGCACAGATACGCAGTATTTT
TRBJ2-1 . TRBV29-1 many CSAPGDNEQFF TGCAGCGCTCCTGGGGACAATGAGCAGTTCTTC
TRBJ2-1 TRBD1 TRBV7-9 few CASSPTTGSTYNEQFF TGTGCCAGCAGCCCAACGACAGGGTCAACCTACAATGAGCAGTTCTTC
TRBJ2-2 TRBD2 TRBV6-1 many CASNVLAGGTGELFF TGTGCCAGCAACGTACTAGCGGGAGGCACCGGGGAGCTGTTTTTT
TRBJ1-1 . TRBV7-9 few CASRTAMNTEAFF TGTGCCAGCCGGACAGCGATGAACACTGAAGCTTTCTTT
TRBJ2-1 . TRBV3-1 many CASSQERGYNEQFF TGTGCCAGCAGCCAAGAAAGGGGCTACAATGAGCAGTTCTTC